The rows below give T cell receptor beta chains drawn from one sample of a study of blood T cells in healthy people across ages. TCRdb re-analysed the 5' RACE reads in MiXCR, keeping a single row per CDR3 protein. The table lists more than 1 million distinct CDR3 sequences, less than 50% of them singletons, with about 20% in the top ten. Specimen: blood. Receptor source: a woman in her fifties or sixties in good health. The CDR3 runs from the conserved cysteine through the conserved F or W. D genes are given only for firm matches. Clone size appears in some rows only: once, few, many, or a class for an expanded clone.

len	d_gene	abundance	v_gene	j_gene	CDR3aa	CDR3nt
16	TRBD2	NA	TRBV6-1	TRBJ2-1	CASSEASGGAWNEQFF	TGTGCCAGCAGTGAAGCTAGCGGGGGGGCCTGGAATGAGCAGTTCTTC
10	NA	NA	TRBV2	TRBJ2-1	CASRRSEQFF	TGTGCCAGCAGACGAAGCGAGCAGTTCTTC
15	NA	few	TRBV7-9	TRBJ2-1	CASSFGTMPVNEQFF	TGTGCCAGCAGCTTTGGGACCATGCCCGTCAATGAGCAGTTCTTC
14	NA	NA	TRBV5-5	TRBJ2-7	CASSMGVSEYEQYF	TGTGCCAGCAGCATGGGAGTTAGCGAATACGAGCAGTACTTC
14	TRBD2	once	TRBV6-4	TRBJ2-1	CASSASGRPREQFF	TGTGCCAGCAGTGCCAGCGGGAGGCCTAGGGAGCAGTTCTTC
15	NA	NA	TRBV27	TRBJ2-3	CASTSGTGVVDTQYF	TGTGCCAGCACTTCCGGGACGGGAGTAGTAGATACGCAGTATTTT
17	NA	NA	TRBV21-1	TRBJ2-3	CASRGASGTQGRDTRYF	TGTGCCAGCAGGGGGGCTAGCGGGACCCAGGGACGAGATACGCGGTATTTT
15	TRBD1	NA	TRBV9	TRBJ1-6	CASSVAQGGNSPLHF	TGTGCCAGCAGCGTAGCCCAGGGGGGTAATTCACCCCTCCACTTT
11	NA	few	TRBV6-5	TRBJ2-1	CASTHGAEQFF	TGTGCCAGCACCCACGGGGCTGAGCAGTTCTTC
18	TRBD2	many	TRBV15	TRBJ2-1	CATSRGGLAGGVDSEQFF	TGTGCCACCAGCAGAGGAGGACTAGCGGGAGGGGTAGACAGTGAGCAGTTCTTC
16	NA	NA	TRBV7-2	TRBJ2-3	CASSLAARAGTDTQYF	TGTGCCAGCAGCTTAGCGGCGAGGGCCGGCACAGATACGCAGTATTTT
13	TRBD1	NA	TRBV29-1	TRBJ2-7	CSVVDRDGYEQYF	TGCAGCGTAGTGGACAGGGACGGTTACGAGCAGTACTTC
15	NA	NA	TRBV24-1	TRBJ2-1	CATSDPEEGSNEQFF	TGTGCCACCAGTGACCCCGAGGAGGGATCCAATGAGCAGTTCTTC
18	TRBD2	NA	TRBV11-2	TRBJ2-1	CASSVLTSGRGEYNEQFF	TGTGCCAGCAGCGTCCTCACTAGCGGGAGAGGAGAATACAATGAGCAGTTCTTC
12	NA	NA	TRBV2	TRBJ2-1	CASYDSLNEQFF	TGTGCCAGCTACGACTCACTCAATGAGCAGTTCTTC
16	TRBD2	NA	TRBV20-1	TRBJ2-7	CSARTDGTSTRYEQYF	TGCAGTGCTAGGACCGATGGGACTAGCACCCGGTACGAGCAGTACTTC
11	NA	NA	TRBV20-1	TRBJ2-7	CSAQRGGEQYF	TGCAGTGCTCAGAGAGGGGGCGAGCAGTACTTC
16	TRBD2	NA	TRBV20-1	TRBJ2-7	CSARDRVTGGDYEQYF	TGCAGTGCTAGAGATCGTGTGACGGGAGGGGACTACGAGCAGTACTTC
18	TRBD2	NA	TRBV6-2/TRBV6-3	TRBJ2-1	CASRTGLAGGGAYNEQFF	TGTGCCAGCAGGACTGGACTAGCGGGAGGGGGAGCCTACAATGAGCAGTTCTTC
18	TRBD1	NA	TRBV20-1	TRBJ1-5	CSAGSNFWGTGENQPQHF	TGCAGTGCCGGAAGCAATTTTTGGGGCACAGGGGAGAATCAGCCCCAGCATTTT
13	NA	NA	TRBV5-6	TRBJ1-1	CATSEGMNTEAFF	TGTGCCACCTCTGAGGGAATGAACACTGAAGCTTTCTTT
13	TRBD2	NA	TRBV5-5	TRBJ2-3	CASRDAGVTSQYF	TGTGCCAGCAGAGACGCGGGAGTCACCTCGCAGTATTTT
16	TRBD2	few	TRBV27	TRBJ2-1	CASSNFGFGRANEQFF	TGTGCCAGCAGTAACTTTGGGTTCGGGAGGGCAAATGAGCAGTTCTTC
14	NA	NA	TRBV7-2	TRBJ2-3	CASTLTSYVVTQYF	TGTGCCAGCACCTTGACTAGTTACGTGGTTACGCAGTATTTT
15	NA	NA	TRBV6-5	TRBJ2-1	CASRMDGGSYNEQFF	TGTGCCAGCCGTATGGATGGGGGTTCCTACAATGAGCAGTTCTTC
12	NA	few	TRBV6-2/TRBV6-3	TRBJ2-1	CASSITRGEQFF	TGTGCCAGCAGTATAACTAGGGGTGAGCAGTTCTTC
15	NA	few	TRBV5-6	TRBJ1-4	CASSLEPASNEKLFF	TGTGCCAGCAGCTTGGAGCCAGCATCTAATGAAAAACTGTTTTTT
21	TRBD2	NA	TRBV10-3	TRBJ2-7	CAISGLTSGRAVPSAYNEQYF	TGTGCCATCAGCGGATTGACTAGCGGGAGGGCGGTTCCGAGTGCCTACAATGAGCAGTACTTC
14	NA	NA	TRBV2	TRBJ1-2	CASSEGRTIYGYTF	TGTGCCAGCAGTGAAGGGAGGACAATCTATGGCTACACCTTC
15	TRBD1	once	TRBV6-2/TRBV6-3	TRBJ1-5	CASSAHRGQGQPQHF	TGTGCCAGCAGTGCCCACAGGGGGCAGGGGCAGCCCCAGCATTTT
15	TRBD2	NA	TRBV12-5	TRBJ2-7	CASGPRLAGTYEQYF	TGTGCTAGTGGTCCCCGACTAGCGGGGACCTACGAGCAGTACTTC
16	NA	NA	TRBV7-9	TRBJ2-3	CASSARPGARTDTQYF	TGTGCCAGCAGCGCACGGCCGGGGGCAAGGACAGATACGCAGTATTTT
15	NA	NA	TRBV4-1	TRBJ1-6	CGSSPKIDYNSPLHF	TGCGGCAGCAGCCCTAAGATTGACTATAATTCACCCCTCCACTTT
17	NA	NA	TRBV9	TRBJ2-4	CASSLHRDPSAKNIQYF	TGTGCCAGCAGCCTCCACCGGGACCCCTCAGCCAAAAACATTCAGTACTTC
14	NA	few	TRBV6-2/TRBV6-3	TRBJ2-7	CASSYSQGPYEQYF	TGTGCCAGCAGTTATTCCCAGGGGCCCTACGAGCAGTACTTC
15	TRBD2	NA	TRBV20-1	TRBJ2-3	CSARVPTSVPDTQYF	TGCAGTGCTAGAGTGCCGACTAGCGTTCCCGATACGCAGTATTTT
12	NA	few	TRBV27	TRBJ2-1	CASRLGGNEQFF	TGTGCCAGCAGGTTGGGCGGCAATGAGCAGTTCTTC